This TCR beta chain was sequenced during a study of lymphopenia after photon versus proton radiotherapy. Germline loops: CDR1 SGHVS, CDR2 FNYEAQ. Trimming took off 1 base at V and 6 bases at J, with 13 bases between the two ends. CDR3 length equals 14 residues. Study observations and caveats: Under photons, naive T cells and diversity fell while effector/memory populations rose. Survival link was tested only in deceased patients; proton benefit remains a possibility. After lymphocyte nadir, photon-treated repertoires showed oligoclonal expansion, especially CD8+ Temra. In patients who died, overall survival fell as post-nadir TCR diversity dropped more.

Measured with immunoSEQ multiplex PCR; TCRdb has only the in-frame clones, and not every one. The data contain 7,000 to 9,000 clones, 85% to 90% of them seen just once; the ten biggest clones take up under 25%. Remarks on this clone: The antigen remains undetermined.

This TCR came from a man at least 80 years old with cholangiocarcinoma. The chain couples TRBV7-6 to TRBJ2-7; D may be TRBD1 (5 bases). Sample: peripheral blood, taken from a patient treated with photon-based radiotherapy. The CDR3 region has the DNA TGTGCCAGCAGCTTAGGATTCAGGGTCGGCGAGCAGTACTTC. It is translated as CASSLGFRVGEQYF. Looking up the rest from reference TRBV7-6 and TRBJ2-7 gives the full variable domain: GAGVSQSPRYKVTKRGQDVALRCDPISGHVSLYWYRQALGQGPEFLTYFNYEAQQDKSGLPNDRFSAERPEGSISTLTIQRTEQRDSAMYRCASSLGFRVGEQYFGPGTRLTVT.